This T cell receptor (beta chain) came from a study of CD8 T cells in ankylosing spondylitis. Study-level findings and limits: There was a TCR beta motif, made of eight highly homologous variants, that appeared characteristic of ankylosing spondylitis blood.

The CDR3 spans 14 residues. Trimming removed 0 bases from V and 0 bases from J, with 5 bases in between. Germline V gene sequence: CDR1 SGDLS, CDR2 YYNGEE. With respect to this clonotype: No antigen is known for it.

Libraries of TCR beta came from quantitative 5'-RACE with molecular barcodes. TCRdb re-called the 5' RACE reads with MiXCR, one entry per CDR3 protein. The sample includes nearly 350,000 distinct CDR3 sequences, 14% to 15% seen only once; the top ten take around 0.99%. The sequence was obtained from a male donor with ankylosing spondylitis or in good health (not recorded which). What was sequenced was blood, either unsorted or a sorted T cell fraction (not recorded which). This sequence joins TRBV9 and TRBJ2-3; D gene ambiguous. CDR3 protein: CASSVATSTDTQYF. DNA of the CDR3: TGTGCCAGCAGCGTAGCTACCAGCACAGATACGCAGTATTTT.